One sample yielded the 22 T cell receptor beta chains listed below, sequenced in a study of blood T cells in healthy people across ages. It was with a sample-barcoded 5' primer and a J-beta primer mix that a second PCR of roughly 6 to 11 cycles was run. TCRdb called the 5' RACE reads again in MiXCR, with one record for every CDR3 protein. The repertoire holds about 760,000 distinct CDR3 sequences, with 56% as singletons. The sample taken for sequencing was blood. Every receptor here comes from a man between 35 and 55 years old in good health.

J is TRBJ1-1 and V is TRBV6-6; weak D call: TRBD1 (5 bases). There are 15 residues in the CDR3. Germline V CDR1 and CDR2: MNHNY, SVGAGI (reference sequence). V lost 0 bases, J lost 4 bases, and 12 bases lay in between. The chain's CDR3 is CASSYSAGPGTEAFF. CDR3 nucleotides: TGTGCCAGCAGTTACTCGGCAGGGCCCGGCACTGAAGCTTTCTTT.

This chain connects TRBV5-1 to TRBJ2-1, with 10 bases fitting TRBD1. The CDR3 loop spans 15 amino acids. Germline CDR1 reads SGHRS; CDR2 reads YFSETQ. Unmatched junction bases numbered 5, after V lost 0 bases and J lost 8 bases. CDR3: CASSLGQGAVDEQFF. The CDR3 bases are TGCGCCAGCAGCTTGGGACAGGGGGCAGTGGATGAGCAGTTCTTC.

The J gene is TRBJ2-6, the V gene TRBV29-1; unclear D gene. Germline V gene data show CDR1 as SQVTM and CDR2 as ANQGSEA. V lost 4 bases and J 2 bases, leaving 6 bases between the germline ends. CDR3 length: 13 residues. The CDR3 is CSVGETGANVLTF. The CDR3 DNA sequence: TGCAGCGTTGGGGAAACTGGGGCCAACGTCCTGACTTTC. Drawing the rest from reference TRBV29-1 and TRBJ2-6, the complete variable domain is SAVISQKPSRDICQRGTSLTIQCQVDSQVTMMFWYRQQPGQSLTLIATANQGSEATYESGFVIDKFPISRPNLTFSTLTVSNMSPEDSSIYLCSVGETGANVLTFGAGSRLTVL.

This chain joins TRBV20-1 and TRBJ1-5; 7 nucleotides line up with TRBD1. The CDR3 length is 13 residues. Losses at the gene ends were 5 bases for V and 5 bases for J; bases not matched to a gene: 6. Germline V CDR1 and CDR2: DFQATT, SNEGSKA (reference sequence). The CDR3 here is CSASQGLDQPQHF. The CDR3 bases are TGCAGTGCTTCACAGGGGCTCGATCAGCCCCAGCATTTT.

The chain uses TRBV6-5 and TRBJ2-1; D remains ambiguous. V was clipped by 5 bases and J by 5 bases, with 7 bases between them. This CDR3 is built from 12 residues. CDR1 and CDR2 from the germline V gene are MNHEY and SVGAGI. The chain's CDR3 is CASSQDHNEQFF. In DNA form, the CDR3 reads TGTGCCAGCAGTCAAGACCACAATGAGCAGTTCTTC.

The chain combines TRBV29-1 with TRBJ2-4; D might be TRBD1 or TRBD2, each matching 6 bases. The V gene lost 3 bases and the J gene lost 13 bases, with 19 bases spanning the gap. Looked up from germline, CDR1 is SQVTM and CDR2 is ANQGSEA. The CDR3 length is 13 residues. CDR3 sequence reads: CSVDEGGRGEQYF. CDR3 coding DNA: TGCAGCGTTGACGAGGGAGGCAGGGGTGAGCAGTACTTC.

The J gene is TRBJ1-2, the V gene TRBV12-3 or TRBV12-4; D unresolved. Trimming shortened V by 5 bases and J by 1 base, and 8 bases separated the two germline ends. The CDR3 loop spans 13 amino acids. In nucleotides, the CDR3 is TGTGCCAGCAGTATCGGGAATAACTATGGCTACACCTTC. It encodes CASSIGNNYGYTF.

This clonotype was counted at least ten times. The V gene is TRBV27, the J gene TRBJ1-2; no definite D call. Germline loops: CDR1 MNHEY, CDR2 SMNVEV (reference sequence). Trimming pared 3 bases from V and 5 bases from J, leaving 10 bases between. The CDR3 loop spans 13 amino acids. In DNA form, the CDR3 reads TGTGCCAGCAGTTTCACAAGGTTTTATGGCTACACCTTC. Translating it yields CASSFTRFYGYTF.

The CDR3, as DNA: TGTGCCAGCAGTTTATCGAGAGGGGAGCTGTTTTTT. Protein product: CASSLSRGELFF. The rearrangement joins TRBV27 to TRBJ2-2; D is ambiguous. Trimming removed 0 bases at V and 8 bases at J, with 4 bases between. CDR3 length equals 12 residues. Germline V gene sequence: CDR1 MNHEY, CDR2 SMNVEV (reference sequence).

The chain uses TRBV29-1 and TRBJ2-1, with unresolved D. CDR1 and CDR2 (germline): SQVTM, ANQGSEA. CDR3 length: 12 amino acids. V gave up 4 bases and J gave up 5 bases, with 9 bases separating them. The CDR3 spells CSVGRVDNEQFF. Written as DNA, the CDR3 is TGCAGCGTTGGTAGGGTGGACAATGAGCAGTTCTTC.

The rearrangement joins TRBV24-1 to TRBJ2-3; no definite D call. V shed 1 base and J shed 4 bases, with 8 bases lying between them. Looked up from germline, CDR1 is KGHDR and CDR2 is SFDVKD. This CDR3 is 14 amino acids long. The CDR3, as DNA: TGTGCCACCAGTGATTTCGTCTCTTCAGATACGCAGTATTTT. Amino acids: CATSDFVSSDTQYF.

The J gene is TRBJ2-7, the V gene TRBV6-5, with a possible D match to TRBD1 (5 bases). The germline CDR1 and CDR2 sequences are MNHEY and SVGAGI. Trimming removed 4 bases from V and 2 bases from J, with 9 bases in between. This CDR3 spans 13 amino acids. CDR3 in amino acids: CASSWGGTYEQYF. The DNA for the CDR3 is TGTGCCAGCAGTTGGGGCGGCACCTACGAGCAGTACTTC.

The J gene is TRBJ2-1, the V gene TRBV18; a possible D gene is TRBD1 (6 bases). The length of the CDR3 is 16 residues. Germline V gives CDR1 KGHSH, CDR2 LQKENI. V lost 3 bases to trimming and J lost 8 bases, with 20 bases between them. CDR3 sequence (DNA): TGTGCCAGCTCACCCCCGGAAACAGGGCTTGGCGATGAGCAGTTCTTC. Translated, it gives CASSPPETGLGDEQFF.

V usage is TRBV6-5 and J usage is TRBJ2-7; possibly TRBD2 for D (7 bases). Deletions cut 6 bases from V and 4 bases from J, with 16 bases between. Germline loops: CDR1 MNHEY, CDR2 SVGAGI. The CDR3 covers 14 residues. CDR3 in DNA: TGTGCCAGCAGCCCAGCACAGGGAGGGTACGAGCAGTACTTC. Protein product: CASSPAQGGYEQYF.

The sample holds one count of this clonotype. At one of its ends the junction is not consistent with the germline gene, which may arise from a read error. The rearrangement links TRBV10-3 to TRBJ2-3; D uncertain. The CDR3 covers 15 residues. Germline V gives CDR1 ENHRY, CDR2 SYGVKD. The CDR3 region has the DNA TGTGCCACCAGTGAGTCGGAGCTCCGCACAGATACGCAGTATTTT. Its protein product is CATSESELRTDTQYF.

The rearrangement links TRBV29-1 to TRBJ2-5, with D possibly being TRBD2 (5 bases). The V gene's germline CDR1 is SQVTM and CDR2 ANQGSEA. Trimming shortened V by 4 bases and J by 5 bases, and 20 bases separated the two germline ends. This CDR3 contains 15 residues. CDR3 region: CSVGNRDNSMETQYF. The CDR3 DNA reads as TGCAGCGTTGGCAACCGGGATAACAGCATGGAGACCCAGTACTTC. Looking up the rest from reference TRBV29-1 and TRBJ2-5 gives the full variable domain: SAVISQKPSRDICQRGTSLTIQCQVDSQVTMMFWYRQQPGQSLTLIATANQGSEATYESGFVIDKFPISRPNLTFSTLTVSNMSPEDSSIYLCSVGNRDNSMETQYFGPGTRLLVL.

The chain recombines TRBV5-1 with TRBJ2-7, with 7 bases fitting TRBD1. The length of the CDR3 is 14 residues. Germline CDR1 reads SGHRS; CDR2 reads YFSETQ. The J segment lost 0 bases and the V segment lost 3 bases, leaving 3 bases of the junction unmatched. The CDR3 nucleotides read TGCGCCAGCAGCTGGACAGGAGACTCCTACGAGCAGTACTTC. It specifies CASSWTGDSYEQYF.

This CDR3 is CASSRPTGIDTQYF. DNA for the CDR3: TGTGCCAGCAGTCGGCCGACCGGAATTGATACGCAGTATTTT. The chain has TRBV27 and TRBJ2-3; D is uncertain. Trimming removed 5 bases at V and 6 bases at J, with 15 bases between. Germline-derived CDR1 and CDR2 are MNHEY and SMNVEV (reference sequence). The CDR3 consists of 14 residues.

A note on this clonotype: Relative to the germline gene, one junction end is altered; a read error may explain this. The rearrangement joins TRBV3-1 to TRBJ2-6, with D possibly being TRBD1 or TRBD2 (5 bases each). This CDR3 has 15 amino acids. Germline V gene sequence: CDR1 LGHDT, CDR2 YNNKEL (reference sequence). The CDR3 DNA reads TGTGCCAGCAGCCAAGGGGGAGCTGGGGCCAGCGTCCTGACTTTC. It is translated as CASSQGGAGASVLTF.

The J gene is TRBJ2-1, the V gene TRBV3-1; D is ambiguous. Germline V gene sequence: CDR1 LGHDT, CDR2 YNNKEL (reference sequence). CDR3 size: 12 residues. V dropped 3 bases and J dropped 7 bases, with 7 bases sitting between them. CDR3 sequence reads: CASSQTRNEQFF. The CDR3 DNA reads TGTGCCAGCAGCCAGACGAGGAATGAGCAGTTCTTC.

This chain uses TRBV27 with TRBJ2-4, with D possibly TRBD1 on 6 matching bases. With 0 bases removed from V and 13 bases from J, the gap between germline ends came to 22 bases. This CDR3 is built from 16 residues. Germline assignment: CDR1 MNHEY and CDR2 SMNVEV (reference sequence). The CDR3 coding sequence is TGTGCCAGCAGTTTATCTGCAGGGGATCTCAACAATGAGCAGTACTTC. It encodes CASSLSAGDLNNEQYF.

The sample holds one count of this clonotype. The J gene is TRBJ1-2, the V gene TRBV9, with D perhaps TRBD1 (6 bases). CDR1 SGDLS and CDR2 YYNGEE come from the germline V gene. Deletions cut 3 bases from V and 2 bases from J, with 20 bases between. The CDR3 sequence is 17 residues long. As DNA, the CDR3 is TGTGCCAGCAGCGGAGGAGGGGGAGGCGTCGAGAACTATGGCTACACCTTC. It is translated as CASSGGGGGVENYGYTF.